The 25 T cell receptor beta chains in this list originate from one sample, sequenced in a study of graft-versus-host responses after intestinal transplantation. Measured with immunoSEQ multiplex PCR; TCRdb has only the in-frame clones, and not every one. The sample has some 150,000 clones, about 90% seen once. These receptors' antigens are unknown. Sequences were derived from unstimulated CD4+ T cells sorted from spleen or lymph node cells, sampled before intestinal transplant. Receptor source: a human donor who received an intestinal transplant.

The genes are TRBV7-2 and TRBJ2-3; TRBD2 agrees at 12 bases. J was trimmed by 5 bases and V by 5 bases; bases with no gene match: 2. The CDR3 loop spans 14 amino acids. Looked up from germline, CDR1 is SGHTA and CDR2 is FQGNSA. The chain's CDR3 is CASSPGLAGDTQYF. CDR3 nucleotides: TGTGCCAGCAGCCCGGGACTAGCGGGAGATACGCAGTATTTT.

The chain has TRBV5-1 and TRBJ2-2; 7 bases are a match to TRBD1. The CDR3 is 15 residues long. CDR1 is SGHRS, CDR2 YFSETQ, per germline. V lost 3 bases, J lost 0 bases, and 2 bases stayed unmatched. The CDR3: CASSSDRANTGELFF. CDR3 in DNA: TGCGCCAGCAGCTCCGACAGGGCGAACACCGGGGAGCTGTTTTTT.

The chain employs TRBV7-2 and TRBJ2-7; D uncertain. The CDR3 spans 12 residues. The germline V and J ends were trimmed by 1 base and 3 bases, with 4 bases remaining between them. CDR1 and CDR2 (germline): SGHTA, FQGNSA. CDR3 residues: CASSLDNYEQYF. The CDR3 DNA is TGTGCCAGCAGCTTAGACAACTACGAGCAGTACTTC.

This clone came up a few times. The chain employs TRBV19 and TRBJ1-4, with a weak D call TRBD1 (6 bases). Germline V lookup: CDR1 LNHDA, CDR2 SQIVND (reference sequence). Between the trimmed V and J ends, which lost 2 bases and 5 bases, there was a span of 9 bases. The length of the CDR3 is 14 residues. CDR3 region: CASSITGSNEKLFF. The CDR3 coding sequence is TGTGCCAGTAGTATAACAGGGTCGAATGAAAAACTGTTTTTT.

The CDR3 loop reads CASSRTGLSGANVLTF. CDR3 DNA: TGTGCCAGCAGCCGGACAGGACTCTCTGGGGCCAACGTCCTGACTTTC. The chain combines TRBV28 with TRBJ2-6, with 7 bases identical to TRBD1. There are 16 residues in the CDR3. V lost 6 bases to trimming and J lost 0 bases; unmatched junction nucleotides: 5. Germline CDR1 is MDHEN and CDR2 is SYDVKM. Variable domain in full (rest from reference TRBV28 and TRBJ2-6): DVKVTQSSRYLVKRTGEKVFLECVQDMDHENMFWYRQDPGLGLRLIYFSYDVKMKEKGDIPEGYSVSREKKERFSLILESASTNQTSMYLCASSRTGLSGANVLTFGAGSRLTVL.

CDR3 protein: CASSVVMGARTGELFF. CDR3 DNA: TGTGCCAGCAGCGTAGTAATGGGGGCGAGGACCGGGGAGCTGTTTTTT. The chain carries TRBV9 and TRBJ2-2, with D maybe TRBD1 (6 bases). CDR1 SGDLS and CDR2 YYNGEE come from the germline V gene. The V end lost 0 bases, the J end lost 5 bases, and 14 bases lay between the germline ends. CDR3 length: 16 residues.

In regard to this clone: Other DNA sequences within the sample encode an identical CDR3. The chain is built from TRBV6-5 and TRBJ1-2; 9 nucleotides agree with TRBD1. J was trimmed by 2 bases and V by 5 bases; bases with no gene match: 3. Germline CDR1 is MNHEY and CDR2 is SVGAGI. This CDR3 has 14 amino acids. DNA for the CDR3: TGTGCCAGCAGTCCTGGACAGGGGAACTATGGCTACACCTTC. Encoded protein: CASSPGQGNYGYTF.

The CDR3 protein is CASSLRSGRLPYEQYF. The CDR3 nucleotides read TGTGCCAGCAGCTTAAGGAGCGGGAGGCTTCCCTACGAGCAGTACTTC. V is TRBV13 and J is TRBJ2-7; 9 bases agree with TRBD2. Looked up from germline, CDR1 is PRHDT and CDR2 is FYEKMQ (reference sequence). The CDR3 is 16 amino acids. V lost 2 bases and J lost 2; bases outside the gene matches: 7.

V usage is TRBV18 and J usage is TRBJ2-2, with 8 nucleotides matching TRBD1. V shed 6 bases and J 2 bases; nucleotides not matched to a gene: 17. The V gene's germline CDR1 is KGHSH and CDR2 LQKENI. The CDR3 extends over 19 amino acids. DNA of the CDR3: TGTGCCAGCTCTCTCAACCCCTCGGGACAGGTCGTCAACACCGGGGAGCTGTTTTTT. Translation gives CASSLNPSGQVVNTGELFF.

V is TRBV5-1 and J is TRBJ1-4; D might be TRBD1 (5 bases). The CDR3 has 15 amino acids. V lost 1 base and J 0 bases, leaving 7 bases between the germline ends. Germline V gene lookup returns CDR1 SGHRS and CDR2 YFSETQ. CDR3 DNA sequence: TGCGCCAGCAGCTTGCAGGGTACAACTAATGAAAAACTGTTTTTT. This translates into CASSLQGTTNEKLFF.

The chain links TRBV11-3 to TRBJ2-1; 8 bases match TRBD2. The germline V gene encodes CDR1 SGHNT and CDR2 YENEEA. This CDR3 comprises 16 residues. With V trimmed by 0 bases and J by 9 bases, 10 bases remained unmatched. Here the CDR3 DNA reads TGTGCCAGCAGCTTAGATCTAGCGGGCGGGGATAGTGAGCAGTTCTTC. It encodes CASSLDLAGGDSEQFF.

This clone was observed a handful of times. V is TRBV19 and J is TRBJ2-1; 9 bases match TRBD2. Trimming removed 8 bases from V and 6 bases from J; junction bases left unmatched: 8. Germline V gene lookup returns CDR1 LNHDA and CDR2 SQIVND (reference sequence). The CDR3 spans 14 residues. Here the CDR3 DNA reads TGTGCCAGTGAGCGGGAGGTCATGTCCAATGAGCAGTTCTTC. It translates to CASEREVMSNEQFF.

The chain is built from TRBV2 and TRBJ2-2; 8 nucleotides agree with TRBD2. The CDR3 sequence is 17 residues long. J lost 7 bases, V lost 10 bases, and 20 bases had no gene match. Germline CDR1 reads SNHLY; CDR2 reads FYNNEI. The CDR3 loop reads CATGGGREATRGGELFF. CDR3 DNA: TGTGCCACCGGGGGAGGGCGGGAGGCCACGAGAGGCGGGGAGCTGTTTTTT.

The chain has TRBV28 and TRBJ2-1, with TRBD2 as a possible D gene (6 bases). V was cut by 5 bases and J by 6 bases, with 20 bases left in between. CDR1 is MDHEN and CDR2 is SYDVKM in the germline V gene. The CDR3 consists of 16 residues. Here the CDR3 reads CASSPTEGRVFNEQFF. The CDR3 DNA reads TGTGCCAGCAGTCCCACGGAGGGAAGGGTATTCAATGAGCAGTTCTTC. Combining the CDR3 with reference TRBV28 and TRBJ2-1 gives the whole variable domain DVKVTQSSRYLVKRTGEKVFLECVQDMDHENMFWYRQDPGLGLRLIYFSYDVKMKEKGDIPEGYSVSREKKERFSLILESASTNQTSMYLCASSPTEGRVFNEQFFGPGTRLTVL.

The chain recombines TRBV4-1 with TRBJ2-1, with D perhaps matching TRBD2 (5 bases). V was cut by 1 base and J by 7 bases, with 20 bases left in between. In germline, CDR1 is MGHRA, CDR2 YSYEKL. This CDR3 is built from 17 residues. The CDR3 region is CASSQAGRPGGLNEQFF. The CDR3 bases are TGCGCCAGCAGCCAAGCTGGCAGGCCAGGCGGGCTAAATGAGCAGTTCTTC.

The chain is built from TRBV28 and TRBJ2-2; no clear D gene. CDR3 length: 15 residues. The V gene's germline CDR1 is MDHEN and CDR2 SYDVKM. The ends were cut back, 2 bases at V and 0 bases at J, with 7 bases in the middle. CDR3 sequence: CASSLATPNTGELFF. CDR3 DNA: TGTGCCAGCAGTTTAGCGACGCCGAACACCGGGGAGCTGTTTTTT.

J is TRBJ2-7 and V is TRBV5-6; a weak D match, TRBD1 (5 bases). V was cut by 0 bases and J by 0 bases, with 10 bases left in between. CDR3 size: 15 residues. Germline CDR1 is SGHDT and CDR2 is YYEEEE. This CDR3 is CASSLAGDSSYEQYF. For the CDR3, the DNA is TGTGCCAGCAGCTTGGCCGGTGACAGCTCCTACGAGCAGTACTTC.

The chain recombines TRBV20-1 with TRBJ2-1, with TRBD2 as a possible D gene (6 bases). Trimming stripped 6 bases from V and 8 bases from J, with 11 bases between. Germline values: CDR1 DFQATT, CDR2 SNEGSKA (reference sequence). The CDR3 loop spans 11 amino acids. The CDR3 sequence: CSAPPGDEQFF. CDR3 sequence (DNA): TGCAGTGCACCTCCGGGGGATGAGCAGTTCTTC.

This sequence joins TRBV28 and TRBJ2-5; unclear D gene. The DNA matches TRBJ2-7 better at its end, which makes the J call doubtful. Germline CDR1 and CDR2: MDHEN and SYDVKM. CDR3 size: 12 residues. The CDR3 region has the DNA TGTGCCAGCAGTCTTACCCCCTACGAGCAGTACTTC. This encodes CASSLTPYEQYF.

The rearrangement joins TRBV7-8 to TRBJ2-5; 10 bases are shared with TRBD1. Germline V gene sequence: CDR1 SGHVS, CDR2 FQNEAQ. The CDR3 is made up of 15 amino acids. J gave up 7 bases and V 5 bases, and 10 bases lay outside the gene matches. CDR3 protein: CASSPRRDRGGTQYF. DNA for the CDR3: TGTGCCAGCAGCCCCCGGCGGGACAGGGGTGGGACCCAGTACTTC.

The J gene is TRBJ1-2, the V gene TRBV6-6; possibly TRBD1 for D (5 bases). CDR3 length: 15 residues. CDR1 and CDR2 (germline): MNHNY, SVGAGI (reference sequence). V was shortened by 0 bases and J by 3 bases, with 11 bases between the two germline ends. The CDR3 is CASSYSSGYDYGYTF. As DNA, the CDR3 is TGTGCCAGCAGTTACTCGTCAGGGTATGACTATGGCTACACCTTC.

This clone was seen only once. V is TRBV28 and J is TRBJ1-2; the D is unclear. This CDR3 comprises 17 residues. Germline V gives CDR1 MDHEN, CDR2 SYDVKM. V was cut by 6 bases and J by 0 bases, with 20 bases left in between. The DNA of the CDR3 is TGTGCCAGCAGACCTTTTGATGCAGTAAGGGCTAACTATGGCTACACCTTC. This translates into CASRPFDAVRANYGYTF.

The chain combines TRBV6-5 with TRBJ2-7, with D possibly matching TRBD1 (6 bases). Germline V gene sequence: CDR1 MNHEY, CDR2 SVGAGI. The CDR3 runs to 13 residues. The germline V and J ends were trimmed by 7 bases and 1 base, with 11 bases remaining between them. CDR3 bases: TGTGCCAGCACCGGGACATATTCCTACGAGCAGTACTTC. It codes for CASTGTYSYEQYF.

The V and J genes are TRBV19 and TRBJ1-5, with 10 positions matching TRBD1. The CDR3 extends over 15 amino acids. V lost 4 bases to trimming and J lost 2 bases; unmatched junction nucleotides: 2. Germline CDR1 LNHDA, CDR2 SQIVND (reference sequence). The CDR3 loop reads CASSTGTGGNQPQHF. DNA for the CDR3: TGTGCCAGTAGTACGGGGACAGGGGGCAATCAGCCCCAGCATTTT.

The chain joins TRBV5-1 to TRBJ2-1; 9 positions match TRBD1. This CDR3 comprises 17 residues. The trim removed 6 bases at V and 7 bases at J, leaving 17 bases unmatched. Germline V CDR1 and CDR2: SGHRS, YFSETQ. The DNA of the CDR3 is TGCGCCAGCACACCCCACAGTCTGCGACAGGGGGTTAATGAGCAGTTCTTC. Protein sequence: CASTPHSLRQGVNEQFF.